Listed below are T cell receptor beta chains from one sample, sequenced in a study of blood T cell repertoires in COVID-19. TCRdb keeps only in-frame clones here, not all; method: immunoSEQ multiplex PCR. The sample has about 360,000 clones, more than 70% seen once. Sample: peripheral blood. The receptor set was obtained from a man aged 25 to 40 with active or convalescent COVID-19. The CDR3 runs from the conserved cysteine through the conserved F or W. Fields, in order: V gene, CDR3 protein.

V: TRBV12-2
CDR3: CASRFSTGTSQPQHF

V: TRBV19
CDR3: CASSIGAGNYGYTF

V: TRBV9
CDR3: CASSVASGITNGYTF

V: TRBV6-2/TRBV6-3
CDR3: CASSLAPGNTIYF

V: TRBV6-5
CDR3: CASSYRGTFRDTQYF

V: TRBV5-1
CDR3: CASSLGPPGQSSYEQYF

V: TRBV4-1
CDR3: CASSYRQGSTDTQYF

V: TRBV9
CDR3: CASSPILAGAKDTQYF

V: TRBV27
CDR3: CASSPRLDTGELFF

V: TRBV7-9
CDR3: CASSPPGTINEQFF

V: TRBV7-3
CDR3: CASSSSGSSTDTQYF

V: TRBV19
CDR3: CASSLTGNTEAFF

V: TRBV6-2/TRBV6-3
CDR3: CASSNSPGQMNTEAFF

V: TRBV7-2
CDR3: CASSLTVQETQYF

V: TRBV4-3
CDR3: CASSQDPAGGLVTDTQYF

V: TRBV24-1
CDR3: CATSDKQTGAYGYTF

V: TRBV13
CDR3: CASSPRGGGRTEAFF